Listed here is a single TCR beta chain. The sample comes from a study of cytomegalovirus exposure and HLA in healthy donors. It was with 60 Vbeta and 13 Jbeta primers that the PCR ran. Profiled with immunoSEQ multiplex PCR; TCRdb holds only in-frame clones, not every one. The data hold about 130,000 clones, with 80% observed a single time. Sequencing was done on a sample of PBMCs. This receptor was obtained from a woman aged 40 to 55 in good health and CMV-seronegative.

As DNA, the CDR3 is TGTGCCAGCAGGTATGGGGGAGGAGAGGAGACCCAGTACTTC. Translation: CASRYGGGEETQYF. V usage is TRBV6-1 and J usage is TRBJ2-5, with a weak D call TRBD2 (6 bases). Trimming shortened V by 6 bases and J by 5 bases, and 16 bases separated the two germline ends. Germline CDR1 reads MNHNS; CDR2 reads SASEGT. The CDR3 runs 14 residues.